This T cell receptor (beta chain) is drawn from a study of blood T cell repertoires in COVID-19. As for the study in general: From T cells, B-cell-depleted T cells, or PBMCs came the material, which was cDNA or gDNA.

V trimming: 6 bases; J trimming: 6 bases; junction bases outside the gene matches: 7. The CDR3 consists of 15 residues. In germline, CDR1 is ENHRY, CDR2 SYGVKD. TCRdb keeps only in-frame clones here, not all; method: immunoSEQ multiplex PCR. In the table there are 95,000 to 110,000 clones, approximately 89% of which are singletons. This clonotype originated in an elderly woman in a cohort sampled during active COVID-19. J is TRBJ2-2 and V is TRBV10-3, with 10 bases aligning to TRBD1. The sequenced material came from peripheral blood. For the CDR3, the DNA is TGTGCCATCAGCTCGACAGGGGGCGCGTCCGGGGAGCTGTTTTTT. Protein: CAISSTGGASGELFF.